What follows describes a single TCR beta chain. This sample is drawn from a study of blood T cell repertoires in COVID-19. In the source study's methods: Quantification of nucleated cells was approximated via reference gene primer amplification. Libraries were prepared by immunoSEQ multiplex PCR; TCRdb keeps only in-frame clonotypes and omits some of them. The V and J calls and clone size are taken from that table; D and trimming were inferred from the DNA. This table has roughly 370,000 clones, around nine tenths appearing once. Trimming cost V 7 bases and J 4 bases, with 13 bases left between them. Germline V gene lookup returns CDR1 LNHDA and CDR2 SQIVND (reference sequence). This CDR3 has 13 residues.

Sequences were obtained from PBMCs or T cells enriched from blood (not recorded which). The gene calls are TRBV19 and TRBJ1-1; tentative D call: TRBD1 (5 bases). The receptor was derived from a woman in her forties or fifties who had recovered from COVID-19. This chain's CDR3 is CASKPVGGTEAFF. For the CDR3, the DNA is TGTGCCAGTAAACCAGTGGGGGGCACTGAAGCTTTCTTT.